Shown below are 8 T cell receptor beta chains from a single sample sequenced in a study of TET2 disruption in CD19-targeted CAR T cells. Treatment described: autologous CTL019 cells: CD19 CAR with 4-1BB and CD3 zeta domains. These receptors' antigens are unknown. The repertoire was sequenced with immunoSEQ multiplex PCR; TCRdb's copy has only in-frame clones and lacks some. The table lists more than 25,000 clones. The starting material was CD8- CAR+ T cells sorted from cultured blood T cells, obtained for CD19 CAR T cell therapy. Subset specified: CD8-negative CAR-positive T cells from the infusion product. The receptors originated from a man between 65 and 80 years old with chronic lymphocytic leukemia.

On this clone itself: The read gets to within 3 residues of the CDR3 end, and the germline J gene fills in the rest. V gene TRBV10-1 combines with J gene TRBJ2-3; TRBD1 matches 7 bases. After removal of 8 bases from V and 5 bases from J, the junction contained 10 bases not matched to a gene. Looked up from germline, CDR1 is WNHNN and CDR2 is SYGVQD (reference sequence). This CDR3 is built from 14 residues. This CDR3 reads CASRDSGGGDTQYF. The sequenced part of the CDR3 DNA is TGCGCCAGCCGGGACAGTGGTGGGGGAGATACG.

Of note for this clone: The read is 3 residues too short to cover the CDR3 end, so that end is filled in from the germline J gene. The rearrangement joins TRBV12-3 or TRBV12-4 to TRBJ2-3; a possible D gene is TRBD2 (6 bases). This CDR3 comprises 15 residues. The V end lost 5 bases, the J end lost 8 bases, and 20 bases lay between the germline ends. CDR3 DNA, as far as it was read: TGTGCCAGCAGTCTCAGAGAAGGAGGGGTGGGTACG. Its protein product is CASSLREGGVGT. The entire CDR3 is CASSLREGGVGTQYF.

As regards this clone: The CDR3 extends 3 residues past the end of the read, so its final part is completed from the germline J gene. V and J are TRBV5-8 and TRBJ2-5; maybe TRBD1 (5 bases). V shed 4 bases and J shed 3 bases, with 16 bases lying between them. Germline CDR1 SGHTS, CDR2 YDEGEE. The CDR3 extends over 15 amino acids. Incomplete CDR3 DNA: TGTGCCAGCAGCCTTGGGGCGGCTATCAAAGAGACC. Its translation is CASSLGAAIKET. The whole CDR3 reads CASSLGAAIKETQYF.

With respect to this clone: The observed sequence ends 3 residues before the CDR3 terminus, with the missing tail filled in from the germline J gene. This chain links TRBV5-8 with TRBJ1-4; 8 positions match TRBD1. Germline assignment: CDR1 SGHTS and CDR2 YDEGEE. V was pared by 4 bases and J by 1 base, with 3 bases of the junction left unmatched. The CDR3 length is 15 residues. The CDR3 is CASSPGQGTNEKLFF. The part of the CDR3 DNA that was read is TGTGCCAGCAGCCCTGGACAGGGAACTAATGAAAAA.

Regarding this clone: The CDR3 end lies 3 residues beyond the end of the read and is filled in from the germline J gene. V is TRBV28 and J is TRBJ1-5; 10 nucleotides agree with TRBD1. The junction had 6 bases not matched to a gene; V was cut back by 7 bases and J by 6 bases. The V gene's germline CDR1 is MDHEN and CDR2 SYDVKM. This CDR3 comprises 14 residues. The chain's CDR3 is CASTRQGASQPQHF. CDR3 DNA, as far as it was read: TGTGCCAGCACCAGACAGGGGGCGAGTCAGCCC. Filled out from reference TRBV28 and TRBJ1-5, the complete variable domain reads DVKVTQSSRYLVKRTGEKVFLECVQDMDHENMFWYRQDPGLGLRLIYFSYDVKMKEKGDIPEGYSVSREKKERFSLILESASTNQTSMYLCASTRQGASQPQHFGDGTRLSIL.

Turning to this clone: The read comes to an end 3 residues before the CDR3 does, leaving the germline J gene to fill in the end. The chain uses TRBV19 and TRBJ2-1; possibly TRBD2 for D (7 bases). V was clipped by 5 bases and J by 4 bases, with 15 bases between them. There are 15 residues in the CDR3. The germline V gene has CDR1 LNHDA and CDR2 SQIVND (reference sequence). CDR3 sequence: CASSSWTAGYNEQFF. The CDR3 DNA, read in part, is TGTGCCAGTAGTTCCTGGACAGCGGGGTACAATGAG.

In terms of frequency, this clone is medium-sized. The observed sequence ends 3 residues before the CDR3 terminus, with the missing tail filled in from the germline J gene. The chain carries TRBV2 and TRBJ2-2; 9 nucleotides align to TRBD1. V lost 7 bases, J lost 6 bases, and 3 bases stayed unmatched. Germline V CDR1 and CDR2: SNHLY, FYNNEI. The CDR3 is 13 amino acids. This CDR3 reads CASNRQGAGELFF. Incomplete CDR3 DNA: TGTGCCAGCAATAGACAGGGGGCCGGGGAG. The full variable domain, rest sourced from reference TRBV2 and TRBJ2-2, is EPEVTQTPSHQVTQMGQEVILRCVPISNHLYFYWYRQILGQKVEFLVSFYNNEISEKSEIFDDQFSVERPDGSNFTLKIRSTKLEDSAMYFCASNRQGAGELFFGEGSRLTVL.

As concerns this clone: The CDR3 is cut off 3 residues early in the read; its end comes from the germline J gene. The rearrangement links TRBV19 to TRBJ1-2; 10 nucleotides line up with TRBD1. The CDR3 has 14 amino acids. J lost 1 base, V lost 6 bases, and 2 bases had no gene match. In germline, CDR1 is LNHDA, CDR2 SQIVND (reference sequence). The DNA read from the CDR3 is TGTGCCAGTAGACGGGACAGGGGTAACTATGGC. Its protein is CASRRDRGNYG. In full, the CDR3 is CASRRDRGNYGYTF. Full variable domain (missing parts from reference TRBV19 and TRBJ1-2): DGGITQSPKYLFRKEGQNVTLSCEQNLNHDAMYWYRQDPGQGLRLIYYSQIVNDFQKGDIAEGYSVSREKKESFPLTVTSAQKNPTAFYLCASRRDRGNYGYTFGSGTRLTVV.